Listed below are T cell receptor beta chains from one sample, sequenced in a study of shared clonotypes between healthy human individuals. Only in-frame clones appear in the TCRdb table, and some are missing; sequencing was by immunoSEQ multiplex PCR. The repertoire holds under 1,900,000 clones, with about 98.5% as singletons. Sequenced input: naive CD4+ T cells sorted from blood. These receptors were collected from a young man in good health. CDR3s leave out the opening cysteine and the closing phenylalanine or tryptophan. Each record gives: J gene, V gene, CDR3 protein.

>TRBJ2-7|TRBV5-1
ASKSTGGNEQY
>TRBJ2-1|TRBV7-7
ASRRMGQDNEQF
>TRBJ1-5|TRBV30
AWGNSNQPQH
>TRBJ2-4|TRBV5-1
ASSLTGTSGNIQY
>TRBJ1-1|TRBV25-1
ASRGTGGIDTEAF
>TRBJ2-4|TRBV14
ASSQPNKNIQY
>TRBJ2-7|TRBV7-9
ASSPPGLAGADEQY
>TRBJ1-1|TRBV5-1
ASSPWGRNTEAF
>TRBJ1-2|TRBV28
ASRKQVGGGYT
>TRBJ2-1|TRBV10-2
ASSDGVGYNEQF
>TRBJ1-2|TRBV25-1
ASSELGGGGGYT
>TRBJ2-1|TRBV5-1
ASSSDSPTDEQF
>TRBJ2-1|TRBV5-6
ASSLVGLSDNEQF
>TRBJ1-5|TRBV30
AWSVQRSHGIGYGNQPQH
>TRBJ2-7|TRBV4-1
ASSRDRGGGYEQY
>TRBJ2-7|TRBV7-2
ASSRDRSYEQY
>TRBJ1-2|TRBV2
ASSRDAVNGYT
>TRBJ2-3|TRBV7-2
ASSWSSGRETDTQY
>TRBJ1-2|TRBV18
ASSRGNNYGYT
>TRBJ2-1|TRBV30
AWRGGPINEQF
>TRBJ2-2|TRBV19
ASQKPGLQNTGELF
>TRBJ2-3|TRBV18
ASSPPQDTQY
>TRBJ1-3|TRBV2
ASSERGGSGNTIY
>TRBJ1-2|TRBV7-9
ASSLESDLLGYGYT
>TRBJ2-5|TRBV5-4
ASSFPAEKTQY
>TRBJ2-3|TRBV25-1
ASTRLASRY
>TRBJ1-5|TRBV9
ASSGTGGTQPQH
>TRBJ2-1|TRBV7-2
ASSLTGSSYNEQF
>TRBJ2-7|TRBV28
ASSSIGGGSSYEQY
>TRBJ2-7|TRBV2
ASSESHYEQY
>TRBJ2-2|TRBV5-1
ASSSTGLNTGELF
>TRBJ1-2|TRBV28
ASSFRGPGSAYGYT
>TRBJ2-1|TRBV5-4
ASSSRQGARNEQF
>TRBJ2-3|TRBV5-4
ASSLDSPDTQY
>TRBJ2-7|TRBV29-1
SVEDGVEQY
>TRBJ2-3|TRBV6-1
ASSVLAVGTDTQY
>TRBJ2-3|TRBV27
ASRPSRRSDTQY
>TRBJ2-7|TRBV9
ASSSGSGRLDEQY
>TRBJ2-2|TRBV25-1
ASSELLGAGELF
>TRBJ1-2|TRBV5-1
ASSYNRGNYGYT
>TRBJ1-5|TRBV4-1
AGQLLYSNQPQH
>TRBJ2-1|TRBV6-4
ASSERRGLLNNEQF
>TRBJ2-7|TRBV5-1
ASSPTSNYEQY
>TRBJ2-3|TRBV5-4
ASSPGVSGSTDTQY
>TRBJ2-7|TRBV7-2
ASSYTGLAGYEQY
>TRBJ2-7|TRBV4-3
ASSLDRTSGEQY
>TRBJ1-3|TRBV5-1
ASSSGRDGNTIY
>TRBJ2-1|TRBV7-3
ASSLIGVGGPSSYNEQF
>TRBJ2-3|TRBV7-8
ASSKRPGALSADTQY
>TRBJ1-4|TRBV2
ASNNWEKLF
>TRBJ2-1|TRBV15
ATSREALANEQF
>TRBJ1-1|TRBV9
ASSPLPLGTEAF
>TRBJ1-1|TRBV28
ASSWGDTEAF
>TRBJ2-1|TRBV5-1
ASSTMNGLAGGLQF
>TRBJ2-1|TRBV28
ASTKRGVSYNEQF